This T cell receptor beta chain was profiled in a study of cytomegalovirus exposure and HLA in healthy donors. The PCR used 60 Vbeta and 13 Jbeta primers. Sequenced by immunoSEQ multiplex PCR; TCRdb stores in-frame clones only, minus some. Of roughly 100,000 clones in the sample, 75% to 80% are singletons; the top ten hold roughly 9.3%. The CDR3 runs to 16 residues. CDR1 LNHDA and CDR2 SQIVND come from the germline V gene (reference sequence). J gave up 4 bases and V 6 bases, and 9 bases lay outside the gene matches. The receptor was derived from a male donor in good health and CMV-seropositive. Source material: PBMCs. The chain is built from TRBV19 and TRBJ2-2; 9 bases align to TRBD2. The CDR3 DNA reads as TGTGCCAGTAGCTACGCAGCGGGAGGTGTCACCGGGGAGCTGTTTTTT. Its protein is CASSYAAGGVTGELFF.